The 15 T cell receptor beta chains listed next were all sequenced from one sample in a study of shared clonotypes between healthy human individuals. Only in-frame clones appear in the TCRdb table, and some are missing; sequencing was by immunoSEQ multiplex PCR. The table records about 1,900,000 clones, approximately 94% of them present only once. Positively selected for CCR7, the CD45RO-negative cells used as naive CD8 cells excluded terminally differentiated effector memory CD45RA+ cells. Specimen: naive CD8+ T cells sorted from blood. The receptors come from a man younger than 35 in good health.

The gene calls are TRBV29-1 and TRBJ2-1; D is uncertain. Trimming took 4 bases from V and 2 from J, leaving 9 bases between them. The CDR3 is made up of 13 amino acids. CDR1 is SQVTM, CDR2 ANQGSEA, per germline. CDR3 loop: CSVGVGTYNEQFF. DNA for the CDR3: TGCAGCGTTGGGGTGGGGACCTACAATGAGCAGTTCTTC.

The chain links TRBV6-5 to TRBJ2-5; no definite D call. The CDR3 is 14 residues long. The V gene lost 6 bases and the J gene lost 2 bases, with 13 bases spanning the gap. Germline V gene data show CDR1 as MNHEY and CDR2 as SVGAGI. This CDR3 reads CASSLTDNQETQYF. The CDR3 nucleotides are TGTGCCAGCAGCCTTACAGACAATCAAGAGACCCAGTACTTC.

Comment on this clone: Other DNA sequences of this sample code for an identical CDR3. The chain carries TRBV11-2 and TRBJ1-1; no definite D call. This CDR3 spans 13 amino acids. V shed 5 bases and J shed 0 bases, with 7 bases lying between them. In germline, CDR1 is SGHAT, CDR2 FQNNGV. CDR3 sequence: CASSLLVNTEAFF. CDR3 sequence (DNA): TGTGCCAGCAGCCTACTAGTGAACACTGAAGCTTTCTTT.

This chain links TRBV7-9 with TRBJ2-1; unclear D gene. CDR1 and CDR2 (germline): SEHNR, FQNEAQ (reference sequence). The CDR3 has 16 amino acids. V was trimmed by 5 bases and J by 8 bases, leaving 22 bases between them. CDR3 amino acids: CASSGPVESQPHEQFF. CDR3 nucleotides: TGTGCCAGCAGCGGACCCGTGGAATCCCAGCCCCATGAGCAGTTCTTC.

V and J are TRBV9 and TRBJ1-2; 7 bases are a match to TRBD1. The V gene end was trimmed by 0 bases and the J gene end by 3 bases; junction bases not matched to a gene: 8. Germline CDR1 SGDLS, CDR2 YYNGEE. This CDR3 is built from 16 residues. The CDR3, as DNA: TGTGCCAGCAGCGTAGACATTGACAGGGCCGACTATGGCTACACCTTC. Protein: CASSVDIDRADYGYTF.

A note on this clone: Other DNA sequences in the same sample also yield this CDR3. The chain employs TRBV5-4 and TRBJ2-7; 7 nucleotides line up with TRBD2. CDR3 size: 13 residues. The V and J ends lost 3 bases and 3 bases, in that order; junction bases with no gene match: 3. Germline assignment: CDR1 SGHNT and CDR2 YYREEE (reference sequence). The CDR3 reads CASSWGGSYEQYF. Here the CDR3 DNA reads TGTGCCAGCAGCTGGGGGGGAAGCTACGAGCAGTACTTC.

The J gene is TRBJ1-2, the V gene TRBV6-5, with D perhaps TRBD1 (6 bases). Looked up from germline, CDR1 is MNHEY and CDR2 is SVGAGI. V lost 4 bases and J lost 6, with 12 bases in between. This CDR3 spans 13 amino acids. The CDR3: CASSLQGNDGYTF. CDR3 nucleotides: TGTGCCAGCAGTTTACAGGGTAATGATGGCTACACCTTC.

This clone was found once. The rearrangement uses TRBV27 and TRBJ2-7; D might be TRBD1 (5 bases). With 6 bases removed from V and 6 bases from J, the gap between germline ends came to 15 bases. This CDR3 contains 13 residues. Germline-derived CDR1 and CDR2 are MNHEY and SMNVEV (reference sequence). In nucleotides, the CDR3 is TGTGCCAGCAGCCCGGACACCCCGAGCGAGCAGTACTTC. It translates to CASSPDTPSEQYF.

The V call is TRBV13, the J call TRBJ2-1; 12 bases are shared with TRBD2. The germline gives CDR1 PRHDT, CDR2 FYEKMQ (reference sequence). V shed 1 base and J 7 bases; nucleotides not matched to a gene: 11. This CDR3 has 18 residues. The CDR3 protein is CASSLEATSGRDANEQFF. The CDR3 DNA reads TGTGCCAGCAGCTTAGAAGCGACTAGCGGGAGAGATGCGAATGAGCAGTTCTTC. Supplemented by reference TRBV13 and TRBJ2-1, the full variable domain reads AAGVIQSPRHLIKEKRETATLKCYPIPRHDTVYWYQQGPGQDPQFLISFYEKMQSDKGSIPDRFSAQQFSDYHSELNMSSLELGDSALYFCASSLEATSGRDANEQFFGPGTRLTVL.

This chain joins TRBV7-6 and TRBJ1-1; D remains unclear. The CDR3 has 15 residues. V lost 6 bases and J 1 base, leaving 15 bases between the germline ends. Germline CDR1 and CDR2: SGHVS and FNYEAQ. The CDR3 loop reads CASSLDPRANTEAFF. The CDR3, as DNA: TGTGCCAGCAGTCTCGACCCCCGGGCGAACACTGAAGCTTTCTTT. Filled out from reference TRBV7-6 and TRBJ1-1, the complete variable domain reads GAGVSQSPRYKVTKRGQDVALRCDPISGHVSLYWYRQALGQGPEFLTYFNYEAQQDKSGLPNDRFSAERPEGSISTLTIQRTEQRDSAMYRCASSLDPRANTEAFFGQGTRLTVV.

The rearrangement links TRBV6-5 to TRBJ1-4; D unclear. The CDR3 extends over 15 amino acids. V lost 6 bases and J lost 4, with 15 bases in between. Germline assignment: CDR1 MNHEY and CDR2 SVGAGI. CDR3 sequence: CASSPDHYLNEKLFF. CDR3 nucleotide sequence: TGTGCCAGCAGCCCAGACCATTATCTTAATGAAAAACTGTTTTTT.

As concerns this clone: Other DNA sequences from this sample encode an identical CDR3 as well. CDR3: CASSAGLNTGELFF. DNA for the CDR3: TGTGCCAGCAGCGCAGGACTTAACACCGGGGAGCTGTTTTTT. The chain has TRBV27 and TRBJ2-2; TRBD2 might be the D (5 bases). This CDR3 contains 14 residues. V was clipped by 6 bases and J by 2 bases, with 10 bases between them. Germline loops: CDR1 MNHEY, CDR2 SMNVEV (reference sequence).

This sequence joins TRBV7-9 and TRBJ2-6; no clear D. V dropped 3 bases and J dropped 0 bases, with 3 bases sitting between them. The CDR3 is 14 amino acids. The germline V gene has CDR1 SEHNR and CDR2 FQNEAQ (reference sequence). The CDR3 region is CASSFDSGANVLTF. The CDR3 DNA sequence: TGTGCCAGCAGCTTTGACTCTGGGGCCAACGTCCTGACTTTC.

As to this clone: Additional DNA sequences in this sample encode the identical CDR3. The CDR3 region has the DNA TGCGCCAGCAGCCAAGATTCAGGAGCGGGAGAGACCCAGTACTTC. Amino acid sequence: CASSQDSGAGETQYF. The chain carries TRBV4-3 and TRBJ2-5; tentatively, D is TRBD2 (6 bases). Germline CDR1 is LGHNA and CDR2 is YSLEER. V dropped 0 bases and J dropped 4 bases, with 12 bases sitting between them. The CDR3 consists of 15 residues.

The V gene is TRBV7-9, the J gene TRBJ2-7, with TRBD1 matching 9 bases. The CDR3 runs to 13 residues. The J segment lost 3 bases and the V segment lost 5 bases, leaving 2 bases of the junction unmatched. Germline V gene sequence: CDR1 SEHNR, CDR2 FQNEAQ (reference sequence). For the CDR3, the DNA is TGTGCCAGCAGCGGGACAGGGTACTACGAGCAGTACTTC. Protein: CASSGTGYYEQYF.